This T cell receptor (beta chain) was obtained from a study of shared clonotypes between healthy human individuals. The CDR3 totals 17 residues. Regarding the study as a whole: The four-donor shared clonotypes exceeded non-shared clonotypes in generation probability, with non-shared ones scoring lower. Some naive CD4 clonotypes, around 5%, turned up in common across a few donors. Genetic and exposure-history diversity was limited by the small donor number.

Method: immunoSEQ multiplex PCR; TCRdb's copy keeps in-frame clones and lacks some. Among fewer than 1 million clones listed, 90% to 98% were seen once. To note about this clone: Its specificity is unknown.

Naive CD8 cells, CD45RO-negative and positively selected for CCR7, excluded terminally differentiated effector memory CD45RA+ cells. The V and J genes are TRBV21-1 and TRBJ2-7; TRBD2, as called in the table, went unchecked against the DNA. TRBV21-1 is assigned pseudogene status. The receptor comes from a man aged 30-40 years in good health. Sequenced: naive CD8+ T cells sorted from blood. As DNA, the CDR3 is TGTGCCAGCAGCAAAGGGGGTAGGGGGAGGGGACAACACGAGCAGTACTTC. This encodes CASSKGGRGRGQHEQYF.